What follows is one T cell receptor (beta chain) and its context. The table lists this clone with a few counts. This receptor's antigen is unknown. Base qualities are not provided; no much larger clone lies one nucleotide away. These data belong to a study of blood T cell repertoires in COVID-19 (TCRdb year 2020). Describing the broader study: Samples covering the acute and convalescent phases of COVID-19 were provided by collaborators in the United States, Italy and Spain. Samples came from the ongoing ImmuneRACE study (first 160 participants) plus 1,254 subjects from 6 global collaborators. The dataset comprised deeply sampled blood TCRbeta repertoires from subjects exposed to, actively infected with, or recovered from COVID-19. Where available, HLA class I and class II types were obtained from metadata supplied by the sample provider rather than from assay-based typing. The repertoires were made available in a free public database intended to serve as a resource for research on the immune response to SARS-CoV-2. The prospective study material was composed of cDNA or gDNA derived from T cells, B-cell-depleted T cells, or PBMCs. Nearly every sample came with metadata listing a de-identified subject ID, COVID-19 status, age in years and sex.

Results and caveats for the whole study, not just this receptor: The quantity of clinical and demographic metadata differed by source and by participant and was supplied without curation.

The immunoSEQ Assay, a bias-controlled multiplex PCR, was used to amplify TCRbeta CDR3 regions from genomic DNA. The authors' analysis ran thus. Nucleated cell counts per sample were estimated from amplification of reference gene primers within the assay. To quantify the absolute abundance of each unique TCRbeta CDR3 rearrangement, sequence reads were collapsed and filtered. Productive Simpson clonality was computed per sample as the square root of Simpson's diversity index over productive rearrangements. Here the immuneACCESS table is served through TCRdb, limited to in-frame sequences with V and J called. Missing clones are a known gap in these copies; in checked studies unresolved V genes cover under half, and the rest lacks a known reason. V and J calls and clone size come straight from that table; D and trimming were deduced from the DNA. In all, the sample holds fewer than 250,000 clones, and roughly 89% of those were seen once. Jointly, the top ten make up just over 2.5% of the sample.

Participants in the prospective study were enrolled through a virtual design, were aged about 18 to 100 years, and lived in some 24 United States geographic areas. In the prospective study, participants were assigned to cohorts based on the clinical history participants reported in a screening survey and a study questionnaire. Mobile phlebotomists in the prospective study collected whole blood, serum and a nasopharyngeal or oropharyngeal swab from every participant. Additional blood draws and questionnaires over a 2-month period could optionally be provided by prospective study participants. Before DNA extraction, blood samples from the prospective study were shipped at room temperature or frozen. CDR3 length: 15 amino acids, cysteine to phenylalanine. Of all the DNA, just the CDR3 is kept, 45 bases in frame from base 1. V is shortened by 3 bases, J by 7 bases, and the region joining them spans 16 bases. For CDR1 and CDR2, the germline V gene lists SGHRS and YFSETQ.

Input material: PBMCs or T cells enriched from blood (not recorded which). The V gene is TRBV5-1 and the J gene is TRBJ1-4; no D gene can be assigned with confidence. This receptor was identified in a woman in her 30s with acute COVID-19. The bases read TGCGCCAGCAGCTCCCAGGTAGACGGAGGTGAAAAACTGTTTTTT. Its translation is CASSSQVDGGEKLFF.